This T cell receptor (beta chain) was captured in a study of molecular identifiers for immune sequencing clone quantification. At the level of the study: Naive CD8 RNA (about 19,000 or 110,000 cells) was divided into five aliquots, with four sequenced. Study observations and caveats: Barcode sharing among identical TCR molecules could make large clones appear smaller.

This CDR3 is built from 11 residues. The V and J ends lost 4 bases and 5 bases respectively, with 8 bases between them. From germline, CDR1 is SQVTM and CDR2 ANQGSEA. In TCRdb, the PCR reads were re-called with MiXCR into one record per CDR3 protein. The sample consists of under 600,000 distinct CDR3 sequences, roughly a fifth of them appearing once. On this clonotype: No antigen is known for it.

The naive CD8 libraries originated from between roughly 18,000 and 1,000,000 sorted cells and drew on 10%, 30% or 50% RNA. This receptor was obtained from a human donor in good health. Some libraries in this study had Jurkat cell RNA spiked in. The rearrangement joins TRBV29-1 to TRBJ1-2, with D tentatively TRBD1 (6 bases). Sequencing was done on a sample of naive CD8+ T cells from blood, with Jurkat cell RNA spiked in. Subset of the sample: FACS-sorted CD8+CD4-CCR7+CD45RA+ naive T cells. The CDR3 spells CSVGGQYGYTF. DNA for the CDR3: TGCAGCGTTGGGGGACAATATGGCTACACCTTC.